The 20 T cell receptor beta chains given below trace back to one sample, sequenced in a study of CD8+ T cells in alopecia areata. Noted treatment: oral pan-JAK inhibitor, 5-10 mg twice daily. RNA, once extracted, was reverse transcribed into cDNA for use as the sequencing template. TCRdb keeps only in-frame clones here, not all; method: immunoSEQ multiplex PCR. This sample has 150,000 to 200,000 clones, with 60% found just once. The material sequenced was CD4+ T cells sorted from blood, taken at week 24, from a patient treated with tofacitinib. Every receptor here comes from a human donor with alopecia areata.

This chain's CDR3 is CSVQGALHNEQFF. The CDR3 coding sequence is TGCAGCGTACAGGGGGCTTTGCACAATGAGCAGTTCTTC. The chain has TRBV29-1 and TRBJ2-1, with 9 bases fitting TRBD1. The CDR3 has 13 residues. From germline, CDR1 is SQVTM and CDR2 ANQGSEA. V dropped 6 bases and J dropped 5; count of bases not matched to a gene: 5.

This chain connects TRBV27 to TRBJ1-1; 8 bases are a match to TRBD1. The ends lost 4 bases at V and 7 bases at J; junction bases unmatched: 14. CDR1 and CDR2 (germline): MNHEY, SMNVEV (reference sequence). This CDR3 comprises 16 residues. CDR3 bases: TGTGCCAGCAGTTCCGGACAGGGCCCCCTTAGAGGTGAAGCTTTCTTT. Its protein is CASSSGQGPLRGEAFF.

The sample holds a few counts of this clone. V usage is TRBV18 and J usage is TRBJ2-5; D not resolved. The ends were cut back, 3 bases at V and 3 bases at J, with 8 bases in the middle. Per germline, CDR1 KGHSH and CDR2 LQKENI. This CDR3 is built from 13 residues. This CDR3 is CASSPRSEETQYF. As DNA, the CDR3 is TGTGCCAGCTCACCGCGGAGCGAAGAGACCCAGTACTTC. The full variable domain, its missing parts supplied by reference TRBV18 and TRBJ2-5, is NAGVMQNPRHLVRRRGQEARLRCSPMKGHSHVYWYRQLPEEGLKFMVYLQKENIIDESGMPKERFSAEFPKEGPSILRIQQVVRGDSAAYFCASSPRSEETQYFGPGTRLLVL.

A note on this clone: Other DNA sequences within the sample encode an identical CDR3. The chain combines TRBV29-1 with TRBJ2-1; D gene ambiguous. This CDR3 comprises 13 residues. Trimming shortened V by 2 bases and J by 6 bases, and 11 bases separated the two germline ends. Germline CDR1 reads SQVTM; CDR2 reads ANQGSEA. For the CDR3, the DNA is TGCAGCGTTGAAAATAGGTGGAGCAATGAGCAGTTCTTC. Its translation is CSVENRWSNEQFF.

The chain joins TRBV25-1 to TRBJ1-2; D unresolved. Between the trimmed V and J ends, which lost 3 bases and 5 bases, there was a span of 7 bases. The length of the CDR3 is 12 residues. Germline loops: CDR1 MGHDK, CDR2 SYGVNS. The chain's CDR3 is CASSEYGYGYTF. The CDR3 bases are TGTGCCAGCAGTGAGTACGGTTATGGCTACACCTTC.

Concerning this clone: Other DNA sequences within the sample encode an identical CDR3. The chain is built from TRBV29-1 and TRBJ1-1, with D perhaps matching TRBD1 (6 bases). The CDR3 covers 13 residues. V lost 6 bases and J lost 0, with 11 bases in between. The V gene's germline CDR1 is SQVTM and CDR2 ANQGSEA. DNA for the CDR3: TGCAGCGTCAGGGGAAGGATGAACACTGAAGCTTTCTTT. Translated: CSVRGRMNTEAFF.

The V call is TRBV6-5, the J call TRBJ1-5; 8 bases line up with TRBD1. This CDR3 has 16 residues. Germline V lookup: CDR1 MNHEY, CDR2 SVGAGI. Trimming removed 4 bases from V and 5 bases from J; junction bases left unmatched: 10. CDR3 sequence (DNA): TGTGCCAGCAGTTCGACAGGGGCGTTGAATTATCAGCCCCAGCATTTT. Translation: CASSSTGALNYQPQHF.

The chain is built from TRBV5-1 and TRBJ2-7; 7 bases match TRBD1. Germline assignment: CDR1 SGHRS and CDR2 YFSETQ. V lost 4 bases and J lost 3; bases outside the gene matches: 10. The CDR3 consists of 15 residues. The DNA of the CDR3 is TGCGCCAGCAGCCCCTCGGGACAGAACTACTACGAGCAGTACTTC. It is translated as CASSPSGQNYYEQYF. Supplemented by reference TRBV5-1 and TRBJ2-7, the full variable domain reads KAGVTQTPRYLIKTRGQQVTLSCSPISGHRSVSWYQQTPGQGLQFLFEYFSETQRNKGNFPGRFSGRQFSNSRSEMNVSTLELGDSALYLCASSPSGQNYYEQYFGPGTRLTVT.

The J gene is TRBJ2-3, the V gene TRBV5-6; perhaps TRBD2 as D (6 bases). The CDR3 is 15 residues long. Germline loops: CDR1 SGHDT, CDR2 YYEEEE. The V end lost 1 base, the J end lost 3 bases, and 12 bases lay between the germline ends. The CDR3 loop reads CASSLKAGRTDTQYF. As DNA, the CDR3 is TGTGCCAGCAGCTTGAAGGCAGGGAGGACAGATACGCAGTATTTT.

V gene TRBV7-9 combines with J gene TRBJ2-3, with D possibly TRBD2 on 6 matching bases. Trimming cost V 3 bases and J 5 bases, with 12 bases left between them. The germline CDR1 and CDR2 sequences are SEHNR and FQNEAQ (reference sequence). The CDR3 sequence is 14 residues long. The CDR3 sequence is CASSLHGGVDTQYF. CDR3 DNA sequence: TGTGCCAGCAGCTTGCACGGGGGAGTAGATACGCAGTATTTT.

This clone was seen once. This chain connects TRBV5-1 to TRBJ2-3, with unresolved D. The germline V gene has CDR1 SGHRS and CDR2 YFSETQ. Trimming took 4 bases from V and 6 from J, leaving 18 bases between them. CDR3 length: 15 residues. This chain's CDR3 is CASSIGRRRSDTQYF. CDR3 DNA sequence: TGCGCCAGCAGCATCGGACGCCGAAGGTCGGATACGCAGTATTTT.

The chain couples TRBV19 to TRBJ2-7, with D possibly being TRBD1 or TRBD2 (6 bases each). Germline V CDR1 and CDR2: LNHDA, SQIVND (reference sequence). V gave up 9 bases and J gave up 4 bases, with 19 bases separating them. This CDR3 is built from 14 residues. The CDR3 bases are TGTGCCAGCAAACCGGGACACGGGGGTTACGAGCAGTACTTC. Its translation: CASKPGHGGYEQYF.

This clone was observed a few times. The chain carries TRBV10-3 and TRBJ1-2; no clear D gene. The germline V gene has CDR1 ENHRY and CDR2 SYGVKD. V was pared by 0 bases and J by 8 bases, with 10 bases between. The CDR3 loop spans 13 amino acids. Here the CDR3 reads CAISESPAGGYTF. CDR3 nucleotides: TGTGCCATCAGTGAGTCTCCCGCCGGAGGCTACACCTTC.

The CDR3 region is CASSLGGRGGLNEKLFF. Here the CDR3 DNA reads TGTGCCAGCAGCTTAGGTGGCAGGGGGGGACTTAATGAAAAACTGTTTTTT. The V call is TRBV11-3, the J call TRBJ1-4; 7 bases are shared with TRBD1. Germline trimming cut 1 base from V and 4 bases from J; bases unmatched to any gene: 9. CDR1 and CDR2 from the germline V gene are SGHNT and YENEEA. The CDR3 length is 17 residues.

V usage is TRBV30 and J usage is TRBJ2-1; no firm D call. Per germline, CDR1 GTSNPN and CDR2 SVGIG (reference sequence). V was clipped by 7 bases and J by 0 bases, with 10 bases between them. The CDR3 runs 13 residues. As DNA, the CDR3 is TGTGCCTTGATCTCCCGCTCCTACAATGAGCAGTTCTTC. Translating it yields CALISRSYNEQFF.

As for this clone: The sample contains more than one DNA sequence encoding this CDR3. The chain uses TRBV29-1 and TRBJ2-1, with 7 bases lining up with TRBD2. This CDR3 comprises 13 residues. V lost 4 bases and J lost 2; bases outside the gene matches: 2. Germline-derived CDR1 and CDR2 are SQVTM and ANQGSEA. The CDR3 protein is CSVGGLPYNEQFF. DNA for the CDR3: TGCAGCGTTGGGGGACTACCCTACAATGAGCAGTTCTTC.

The chain joins TRBV29-1 to TRBJ2-4; D not certain. Germline V gives CDR1 SQVTM, CDR2 ANQGSEA. The CDR3 covers 12 residues. The V gene lost 5 bases and the J gene lost 6 bases, with 11 bases spanning the gap. CDR3 sequence reads: CSVKPVSNIQYF. CDR3 sequence (DNA): TGCAGCGTTAAGCCCGTATCAAACATTCAGTACTTC.

The CDR3 coding sequence is TGCGCCAGCAGCCAAGTCCAGGCCCGCACAGATACGCAGTATTTT. It specifies CASSQVQARTDTQYF. The chain combines TRBV4-1 with TRBJ2-3; D ambiguous. The CDR3 has 15 residues. CDR1 MGHRA and CDR2 YSYEKL come from the germline V gene. Trimming left V 1 base short and J 1 base short, with 9 bases between.

This chain connects TRBV6-1 to TRBJ1-5; no firm D call. The CDR3 sequence is 13 residues long. Trimming removed 2 bases from V and 6 bases from J, with 8 bases in between. Germline CDR1 and CDR2: MNHNS and SASEGT. This CDR3 reads CASSESGPQPQHF. The DNA of the CDR3 is TGTGCCAGCAGTGAATCAGGTCCTCAGCCCCAGCATTTT.

The CDR3 bases are TGTGCCTGGAGTCCCCGGACAGTGGATAATTCACCCCTCCACTTT. Translated: CAWSPRTVDNSPLHF. This chain links TRBV30 with TRBJ1-6; D is possibly TRBD1 (6 bases). Germline CDR1 reads GTSNPN; CDR2 reads SVGIG (reference sequence). The V end was cut by 2 bases, the J end by 5 bases, with 13 bases between. The CDR3 is 15 residues long.